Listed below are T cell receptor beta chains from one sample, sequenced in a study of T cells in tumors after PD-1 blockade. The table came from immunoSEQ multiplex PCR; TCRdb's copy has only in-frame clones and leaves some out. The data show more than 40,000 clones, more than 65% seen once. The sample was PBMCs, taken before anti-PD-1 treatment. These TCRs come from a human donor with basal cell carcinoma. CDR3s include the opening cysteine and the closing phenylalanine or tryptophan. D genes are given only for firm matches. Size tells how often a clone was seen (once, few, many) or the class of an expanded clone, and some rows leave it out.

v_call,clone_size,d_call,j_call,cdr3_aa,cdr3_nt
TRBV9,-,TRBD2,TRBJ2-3,CASSPQTSGGTDTQYF,TGTGCCAGCAGCCCTCAGACTAGCGGGGGCACAGATACGCAGTATTTT
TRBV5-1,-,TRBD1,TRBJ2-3,CVSSQDRVADTQYF,TGCGTCAGCAGCCAGGACAGGGTCGCAGATACGCAGTATTTT
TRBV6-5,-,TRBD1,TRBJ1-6,CASRPPGTGTLHF,TGTGCCAGCAGACCTCCCGGGACAGGGACCCTCCACTTT
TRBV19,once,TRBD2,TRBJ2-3,CASSPGFSGGTDTQYF,TGTGCCAGTAGCCCAGGATTTAGCGGGGGCACAGATACGCAGTATTTT
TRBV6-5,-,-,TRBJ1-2,CASSRPRDDFNGYTF,TGTGCCAGCAGTCGCCCCCGGGACGATTTCAATGGCTACACCTTC
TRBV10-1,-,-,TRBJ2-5,CASSEVAEETQYF,TGCGCCAGCAGTGAAGTGGCGGAGGAGACCCAGTACTTC
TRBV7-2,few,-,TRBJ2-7,CASSLQFPLYEQYF,TGTGCCAGCAGCTTACAGTTCCCCCTCTACGAGCAGTACTTC
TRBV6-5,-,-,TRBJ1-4,CASSYSASPTNEKLFF,TGTGCCAGCAGTTACTCGGCCTCACCAACTAATGAAAAACTGTTTTTT
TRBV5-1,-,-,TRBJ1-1,CASSTSGAAEAFF,TGCGCCAGCAGCACCTCAGGGGCCGCTGAAGCTTTCTTT
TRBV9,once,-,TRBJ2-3,CASSVVGGGDTQYF,TGTGCCAGCAGCGTAGTCGGAGGAGGGGATACGCAGTATTTT
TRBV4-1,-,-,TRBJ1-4,CASSQDGPHQTTNEKLFF,TGCGCCAGCAGCCAAGATGGACCCCACCAAACAACTAATGAAAAACTGTTTTTT
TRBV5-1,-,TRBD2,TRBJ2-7,CASSQGLAGIGSYEQYF,TGCGCCAGCAGCCAGGGACTAGCGGGGATAGGCTCCTACGAGCAGTACTTC
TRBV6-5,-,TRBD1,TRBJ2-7,CASSPGTAYEQYF,TGTGCCAGCAGTCCAGGGACAGCCTACGAGCAGTACTTC
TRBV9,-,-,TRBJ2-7,CASSKTGWGTYEQYF,TGTGCCAGCAGCAAAACAGGGTGGGGGACTTACGAGCAGTACTTC
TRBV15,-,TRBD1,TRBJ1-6,CATSIGQGGYNSPLHF,TGTGCCACCAGCATTGGACAGGGTGGCTATAATTCACCCCTCCACTTT
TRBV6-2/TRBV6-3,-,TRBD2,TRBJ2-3,CASSYSTSGSTDTQYF,TGTGCCAGCAGTTACTCGACTAGCGGAAGCACAGATACGCAGTATTTT
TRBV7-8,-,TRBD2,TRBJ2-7,CASSLAREPYEQYF,TGTGCCAGCAGCTTAGCGCGGGAGCCCTACGAGCAGTACTTC
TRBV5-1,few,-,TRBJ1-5,CASSLEGSNQPQHF,TGCGCCAGCAGCTTGGAGGGGAGCAATCAGCCCCAGCATTTT
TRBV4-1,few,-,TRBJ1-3,CASSQDLVTFKGNTIYF,TGCGCCAGCAGCCAAGATTTGGTTACTTTTAAGGGAAACACCATATATTTT
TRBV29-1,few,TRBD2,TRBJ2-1,CSVEAGLAVYNEQFF,TGCAGCGTTGAAGCCGGACTAGCGGTTTACAATGAGCAGTTCTTC
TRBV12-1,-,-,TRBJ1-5,CASSPDGNSNQPQHF,TGTGCCAGCAGCCCGGACGGCAATAGCAATCAGCCCCAGCATTTT
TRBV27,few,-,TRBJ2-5,CASSTLGGFQETQYF,TGTGCCAGCAGTACCCTAGGCGGGTTCCAAGAGACCCAGTACTTC
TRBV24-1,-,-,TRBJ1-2,CATSDPDRPYGYTF,TGTGCCACCAGTGACCCCGACAGGCCCTATGGCTACACCTTC
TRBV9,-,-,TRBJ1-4,CASSREGRNEKLFF,TGTGCCAGCAGTCGGGAGGGACGGAATGAAAAACTGTTTTTT
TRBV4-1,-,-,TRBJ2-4,CASSQGLRQTLLKNIQYF,TGCGCCAGCAGCCAAGGGCTTCGACAGACGCTCTTAAAAAACATTCAGTACTTC
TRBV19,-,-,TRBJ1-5,CASSRQAGRPQHF,TGTGCCAGTTCAAGGCAGGCAGGTAGGCCCCAGCATTTT